Shown below are 5 T cell receptor beta chains from a single sample sequenced in a study of blood T cell repertoires in COVID-19. Only in-frame clones appear in the TCRdb table, and some are missing; sequencing was by immunoSEQ multiplex PCR. The repertoire consists of about 90,000 clones, with approximately 80% occurring once and the leading ten covering around 10%. The sample taken for sequencing was peripheral blood. The receptors stem from a woman between 65 and 79 years old with acute or convalescent COVID-19.

The chain couples TRBV5-6 to TRBJ2-7, with 9 nucleotides matching TRBD1. CDR3 length equals 15 residues. Germline values: CDR1 SGHDT, CDR2 YYEEEE. V lost 3 bases to trimming and J lost 1 base; unmatched junction nucleotides: 5. The CDR3 DNA sequence: TGTGCCAGCAGCTCCACAGGGGGCTGGTCCTACGAGCAGTACTTC. Amino acid sequence: CASSSTGGWSYEQYF. The whole variable domain, filled in from reference TRBV5-6 and TRBJ2-7, reads DAGVTQSPTHLIKTRGQQVTLRCSPKSGHDTVSWYQQALGQGPQFIFQYYEEEERQRGNFPDRFSGHQFPNYSSELNVNALLLGDSALYLCASSSTGGWSYEQYFGPGTRLTVT.

The J gene is TRBJ2-1, the V gene TRBV14; perhaps TRBD2 as D (6 bases). This CDR3 is 16 amino acids long. Trimming removed 1 base from V and 10 bases from J, with 20 bases in between. CDR1 is SGHDN and CDR2 is FVKESK in the germline V gene. The CDR3 is CASSQVGGEVWDEQFF. CDR3 nucleotide sequence: TGTGCCAGCAGCCAAGTGGGCGGGGAGGTATGGGACGAGCAGTTCTTC.

The chain is built from TRBV24-1 and TRBJ1-3; 7 bases line up with TRBD1. J gave up 4 bases and V 1 base, and 9 bases lay outside the gene matches. Per germline, CDR1 KGHDR and CDR2 SFDVKD. The CDR3 covers 17 residues. CDR3 nucleotide sequence: TGTGCCACCAGTGATTTAGGAGGGCAGGGGGACGGAAACACCATATATTTT. As protein: CATSDLGGQGDGNTIYF.

V gene TRBV3-1 (or the pseudogene TRBV3-2) combines with J gene TRBJ2-4; unclear D gene. Germline values: CDR1 LGHDT, CDR2 YNNKEL (reference sequence). The CDR3 is 14 amino acids. Trimming shortened V by 2 bases and J by 1 base, and 6 bases separated the two germline ends. CDR3 nucleotides: TGTGCCAGCAGCCAAAGAAGCGCCAAAAACATTCAGTACTTC. This gives the protein CASSQRSAKNIQYF.

The CDR3: CASSHWTGEQYF. CDR3 nucleotides: TGTGCCAGCAGCCATTGGACGGGGGAGCAGTACTTC. The J gene is TRBJ2-7, the V gene TRBV3-1 (or the pseudogene TRBV3-2), with D possibly matching TRBD2 (5 bases). The CDR3 contains 12 residues. With 3 bases removed from V and 7 bases from J, the gap between germline ends came to 10 bases. From germline, CDR1 is LGHDT and CDR2 YNNKEL (reference sequence).